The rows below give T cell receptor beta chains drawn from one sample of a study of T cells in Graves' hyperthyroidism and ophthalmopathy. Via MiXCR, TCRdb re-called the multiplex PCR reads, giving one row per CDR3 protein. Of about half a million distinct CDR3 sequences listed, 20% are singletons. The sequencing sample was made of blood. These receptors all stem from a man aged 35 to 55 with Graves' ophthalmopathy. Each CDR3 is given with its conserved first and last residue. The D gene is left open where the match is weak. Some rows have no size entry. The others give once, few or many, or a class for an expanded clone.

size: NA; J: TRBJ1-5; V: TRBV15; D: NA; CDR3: CATEQGSNQPQHF; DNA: TGTGCCACCGAACAGGGCTCCAATCAGCCCCAGCATTTT
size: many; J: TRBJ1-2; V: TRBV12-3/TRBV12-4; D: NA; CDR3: CASSLVGGSYGYTF; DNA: TGTGCCAGCAGTTTAGTTGGGGGCAGCTATGGCTACACCTTC
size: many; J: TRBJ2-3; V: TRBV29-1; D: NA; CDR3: CSADSSLVGVGQQWADTQYF; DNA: TGCAGCGCCGACAGCAGCCTCGTGGGAGTCGGGCAACAATGGGCAGATACGCAGTATTTT
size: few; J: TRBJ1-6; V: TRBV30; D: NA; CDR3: CAWSRDTRSPLHF; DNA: TGTGCCTGGAGTAGGGACACCCGTTCACCCCTCCACTTT
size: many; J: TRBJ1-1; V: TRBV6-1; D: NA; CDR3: CASKEGMPEAFF; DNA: TGTGCCAGCAAAGAAGGGATGCCTGAAGCTTTCTTT
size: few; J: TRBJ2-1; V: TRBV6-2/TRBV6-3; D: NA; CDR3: CASTLKLGVEQFF; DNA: TGTGCCAGCACCCTAAAGCTAGGGGTTGAGCAGTTCTTC
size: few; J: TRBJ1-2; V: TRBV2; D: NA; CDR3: CASRAGANYGYTF; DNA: TGTGCCAGCCGGGCAGGAGCTAACTATGGCTACACCTTC
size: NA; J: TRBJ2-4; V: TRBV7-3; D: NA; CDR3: CASSPQGWGNIQYF; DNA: TGTGCCAGCAGCCCACAGGGTTGGGGGAACATTCAGTACTTC
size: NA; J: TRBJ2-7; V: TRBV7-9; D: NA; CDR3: CASSTYGTSNGYHEQYF; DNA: TGTGCCAGCAGCACATACGGGACATCTAATGGGTACCACGAGCAGTACTTC
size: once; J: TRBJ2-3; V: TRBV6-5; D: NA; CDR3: CASSYGLATRDTQYF; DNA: TGTGCCAGCAGTTACGGTTTGGCCACGAGGGATACGCAGTATTTT
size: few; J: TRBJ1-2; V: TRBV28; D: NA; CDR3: CASSPRGADYGYTF; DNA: TGTGCCAGCAGTCCCAGGGGCGCTGACTATGGCTACACCTTC
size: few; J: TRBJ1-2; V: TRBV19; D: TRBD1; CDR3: CASSVTGTGGEGYTF; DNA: TGTGCCAGTAGTGTTACCGGGACAGGGGGCGAAGGCTACACCTTC
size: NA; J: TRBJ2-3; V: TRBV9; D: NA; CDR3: CASSAPHGKTQYF; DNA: TGTGCCAGCAGCGCCCCCCACGGCAAAACGCAGTATTTT
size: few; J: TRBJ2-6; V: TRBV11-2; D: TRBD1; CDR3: CASPPDRDLGLGGANVLTF; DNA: TGTGCCAGCCCTCCAGACAGGGACCTTGGCTTAGGGGGGGCCAACGTCCTGACTTTC
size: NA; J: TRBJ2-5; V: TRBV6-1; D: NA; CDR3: CASKRVGLMQETQYF; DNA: TGTGCCAGCAAAAGGGTGGGCTTGATGCAAGAGACCCAGTACTTC
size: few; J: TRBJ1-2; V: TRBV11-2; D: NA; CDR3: CASSLSVLDGYTF; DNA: TGTGCCAGCAGCTTATCGGTGCTTGATGGCTACACCTTC
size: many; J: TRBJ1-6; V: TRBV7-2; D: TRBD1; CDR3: CASSPRTGDNSPLHF; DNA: TGTGCCAGCAGCCCTAGGACAGGTGATAATTCACCCCTCCACTTT
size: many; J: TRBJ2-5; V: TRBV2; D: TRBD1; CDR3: CASTPDRAEETQYF; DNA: TGTGCCAGCACCCCGGACAGGGCTGAAGAGACCCAGTACTTC
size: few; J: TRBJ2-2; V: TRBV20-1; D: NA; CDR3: CSAKLEYTGELFF; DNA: TGCAGTGCTAAACTAGAATACACCGGGGAGCTGTTTTTT
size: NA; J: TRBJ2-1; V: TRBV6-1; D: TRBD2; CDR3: CASRTIAGSSYNEQFF; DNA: TGTGCCAGCAGAACAATAGCGGGGAGCTCCTACAATGAGCAGTTCTTC
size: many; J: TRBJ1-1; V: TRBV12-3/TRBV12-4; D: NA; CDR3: CASSLIRGPGGAFF; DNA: TGTGCCAGCAGCCTAATCAGGGGCCCCGGGGGGGCTTTCTTT
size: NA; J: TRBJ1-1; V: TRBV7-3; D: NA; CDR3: CASSMRRDKRAFF; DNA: TGTGCCAGCAGCATGCGCAGGGATAAGCGGGCTTTCTTT